This is a list of T cell receptor beta chains from one sample in a study of CD8+CD57+ T cells in acquired aplastic anemia. One entry per CDR3 protein results from TCRdb running MiXCR on the reads. The sample lists just over 400,000 distinct CDR3 sequences, 65% to 80% seen once, with under 4.5% in the top ten. Sample: sorted CD4+, CD8+, or CD8+CD57+ T cells (not recorded which) from PBMCs. Every receptor here comes from a human donor in good health, serving as a control. Both conserved end residues are part of each CDR3. A D gene is named only where the DNA matches it firmly. Some rows mark clone size as missing; the rest say once, few, many or name a class of expanded clone.

13	TRBV20-1	TRBJ1-1	NA	few	CSASPRLNTEAFF	TGCAGTGCCAGTCCCCGATTGAACACTGAAGCTTTCTTT
15	TRBV6-6	TRBJ1-4	NA	many	CASSHAADTNEKLFF	TGTGCCAGCAGCCATGCAGCGGACACTAATGAAAAACTGTTTTTT
15	TRBV24-1	TRBJ2-7	NA	NA	CATSGPGIDSYEQYF	TGTGCCACCAGTGGTCCGGGGATCGACTCCTACGAGCAGTACTTC
12	TRBV29-1	TRBJ2-7	TRBD1	NA	CSGRDSPYEQYF	TGCAGCGGCCGGGACAGTCCTTACGAGCAGTACTTC
13	TRBV25-1	TRBJ1-1	NA	NA	CASSEYRGVEAFF	TGTGCCAGCAGTGAATACCGCGGAGTTGAAGCTTTCTTT
15	TRBV7-6	TRBJ2-7	NA	NA	CASSEGTGPGTQYYF	TGTGCCAGCAGTGAGGGGACTGGGCCAGGGACCCAGTACTACTTC
19	TRBV6-4	TRBJ2-3	TRBD2	NA	CASSDSGLAGGPGSDTQYF	TGTGCCAGCAGTGACTCGGGGCTAGCGGGGGGGCCGGGATCAGATACGCAGTATTTT
12	TRBV20-1	TRBJ2-3	NA	many	CSARGATDTQYF	TGCAGTGCTAGGGGGGCAACAGATACGCAGTATTTT
13	TRBV7-8	TRBJ2-1	NA	few	CASSPDLYNEQFF	TGTGCCAGCAGCCCGGATCTATACAATGAGCAGTTCTTC
15	TRBV19	TRBJ1-2	TRBD1	NA	CATSIVRQGVDGYTF	TGTGCCACTAGTATAGTGCGGCAGGGGGTAGACGGCTACACCTTC
14	TRBV7-2	TRBJ2-7	TRBD1	few	CASSLGGQGRNGYF	TGTGCCAGCAGCTTAGGTGGACAGGGGAGGAATGGCTACTTC
15	TRBV7-2	TRBJ1-6	NA	NA	CASSLEGCWNSPLHF	TGTGCCAGCAGCTTGGAGGGGTGCTGGAATTCGCCCCTCCACTTT
16	TRBV14	TRBJ1-6	TRBD1	many	CASSQVDRGGYSPLHF	TGTGCCAGCAGCCAAGTCGACAGGGGAGGCTATTCACCCCTCCACTTT
14	TRBV7-6	TRBJ2-1	TRBD2	NA	CASSWRGGLGEQFF	TGTGCCAGCAGCTGGCGGGGGGGCCTAGGTGAGCAGTTCTTC
12	TRBV20-1	TRBJ2-7	NA	NA	CSAKEGSYEKYF	TGCAGTGCCAAAGAGGGTTCCTACGAGAAGTACTTC
15	TRBV9	TRBJ2-7	NA	once	CASSVGLDVSYEQYF	TGTGCCAGCAGCGTAGGTCTAGACGTATCCTACGAGCAGTACTTC
14	TRBV7-6	TRBJ2-5	NA	NA	CASSASSKGTAAFF	TGTGCCAGCAGCGCCTCCAGTAAAGGGACTGCAGCTTTCTTC
14	TRBV29-1	TRBJ2-1	NA	NA	CSAIQSRWGNEQFF	TGCAGCGCTATACAATCCCGGTGGGGGAATGAGCAGTTCTTC
15	TRBV15	TRBJ2-7	TRBD1	NA	CATSPADRVYYEQYF	TGTGCCACCAGTCCCGCGGACAGGGTGTACTACGAGCAGTACTTC
14	TRBV5-1	TRBJ1-4	NA	many	CASSLAEGNEKLFF	TGCGCCAGCAGCTTGGCCGAGGGAAATGAAAAACTGTTTTTT
16	TRBV7-2	TRBJ2-1	NA	NA	CASSQHSAGSSSDQFF	TGTGCCAGCAGCCAGCACAGTGCGGGCTCATCAAGTGACCAGTTCTTC
15	TRBV9	TRBJ2-3	TRBD2	NA	CASSDPSGSWDTQYF	TGTGCCAGCAGCGATCCTAGCGGGAGTTGGGATACGCAGTATTTT
14	TRBV12-3/TRBV12-4	TRBJ1-2	TRBD1	NA	CASTFEAQGEGYTF	TGTGCCAGCACATTTGAAGCCCAGGGGGAAGGCTACACCTTC
16	TRBV5-8	TRBJ1-1	NA	many	CASSLAGVAMNTEAFF	TGTGCCAGCAGCTTGGCAGGGGTTGCCATGAACACTGAAGCTTTCTTT
19	TRBV7-2	TRBJ2-2	TRBD2	many	CASSDHALVGGGLIGELFF	TGTGCCAGCAGCGACCACGCCCTAGTCGGGGGGGGCCTTATCGGGGAGCTGTTTTTT
17	TRBV19	TRBJ1-2	TRBD1	NA	CASSIRDRGIGNYGYTF	TGTGCCAGTAGTATCCGGGACAGGGGGATAGGTAACTATGGCTACACCTTC
12	TRBV7-9	TRBJ1-1	NA	few	CASSSPYAGAFF	TGTGCCAGCAGCTCCCCGTACGCTGGAGCTTTCTTT
12	TRBV5-6	TRBJ1-6	NA	NA	CASSLTACHLHF	TGTGCCAGCAGCTTAACGGCGTGTCACCTCCACTTT
16	TRBV15	TRBJ2-3	NA	NA	CATSRGGGTSTDTQYF	TGTGCCACCAGCAGAGGGGGTGGGACTAGCACAGATACGCAGTATTTT
14	TRBV20-1	TRBJ2-6	NA	once	CSATGSSPDNVLTF	TGCAGCGCAACAGGCAGCTCTCCGGACAACGTCCTGACTTTC
16	TRBV7-2	TRBJ2-6	NA	NA	CASSLTQASFANVLTF	TGTGCCAGCAGCCTAACACAGGCCTCTTTTGCCAACGTCCTGACTTTC
15	TRBV10-2	TRBJ1-2	TRBD1	NA	CASSETAGTGYGYTF	TGTGCCAGCAGTGAAACCGCCGGGACAGGGTATGGCTACACCTTC
15	TRBV20-1	TRBJ1-2	NA	NA	CSASHTLRGAGGYTF	TGCAGTGCTTCCCATACCTTGAGGGGCGCGGGGGGCTACACCTTC
17	TRBV7-2	TRBJ2-3	NA	NA	CASSLWGSCQETQTQYF	TGTGCCAGCAGCTTATGGGGCTCATGCCAAGAGACCCAGACGCAGTATTTT
13	TRBV20-1	TRBJ2-5	NA	NA	CSARDATYSSQYF	TGCAGTGCTAGAGATGCGACGTACTCCTCCCAGTACTTC
17	TRBV7-7	TRBJ1-1	NA	NA	CASSKLAVWQRNTEAFF	TGTGCCAGCAGCAAGCTAGCGGTATGGCAGCGGAACACTGAAGCTTTCTTT
15	TRBV7-2	TRBJ2-7	NA	NA	CASSLSPRTNTEAYF	TGTGCCAGCAGCTTATCTCCACGTACGAACACTGAAGCTTACTTC
15	TRBV7-2	TRBJ1-6	NA	NA	CASRPCGEGPLHFHF	NA
13	TRBV19	TRBJ1-2	NA	NA	CASRAGGNYGYTF	TGTGCCAGTAGGGCGGGGGGAAACTATGGCTACACCTTC
15	TRBV7-8	TRBJ1-5	NA	NA	CASSLGTETNYGYHF	TGTGCCAGCAGCCTAGGGACGGAAACTAACTATGGCTACCATTTT
15	TRBV20-1	TRBJ1-6	NA	NA	CSARPPGIDNSPLHF	TGCAGCGCCAGGCCGCCAGGTATCGATAATTCACCCCTCCACTTT
12	TRBV6-5	TRBJ1-4	TRBD1	many	CASRPTQGGLFF	TGTGCCAGCAGACCCACTCAGGGGGGCCTGTTTTTT
13	TRBV24-1	TRBJ2-3	NA	medium-sized	CATSDMGTNTQYF	TGTGCCACCAGTGATATGGGGACGAATACGCAGTATTTT
12	TRBV11-2	TRBJ2-5	NA	once	CASSPSQGTQYF	TGTGCCAGCAGCCCTAGCCAAGGAACCCAGTACTTC
15	TRBV20-1	TRBJ1-4	NA	NA	CSAVAGANQHEKLFF	TGCAGTGCTGTAGCAGGGGCCAATCAGCATGAAAAACTGTTTTTT
15	TRBV7-2	TRBJ1-6	NA	NA	CASSPGKETNSFGHF	TGTGCCAGCAGCCCTGGAAAAGAGACCAATTCATTCGGGCACTTT